This TCR beta chain was captured by sequencing in a study of T cells in Graves' hyperthyroidism and ophthalmopathy. For the study at large: Peripheral blood was acquired at first diagnosis, ahead of any therapy whatsoever.

This CDR3 is 15 amino acids long. Deletions cut 7 bases from V and 4 bases from J, with 16 bases between. This clonotype was seen ten or more times. Amplification of TCR beta CDR3 regions was performed using RNA transcripts as template. HTBI primers drove first-round RT-PCR of the TCR CDR3. TCRdb re-analysed the multiplex PCR reads in MiXCR, keeping a single row per CDR3 protein. Of 360,000 or so distinct CDR3 sequences detected, approximately 19% appear once; the ten largest clones hold 3% to 4%. The genes are TRBV12-3 or TRBV12-4 and TRBJ2-2; the D gene is possibly TRBD1 (6 bases). This sequence originates from a woman in her late teens or twenties with Graves' hyperthyroidism. Specimen: blood. The CDR3 DNA follows: TGTGCCAGCACCCCCCTCGGGACACTCACCGGGGAGCTGTTTTTT. Translating gives CASTPLGTLTGELFF.